A selection of T cell receptor beta chains follows, all from one sample in a study of spatial heterogeneity in lung cancer. TCRdb reanalysed the 5' RACE reads using MiXCR and keeps one entry per CDR3 protein. The data show thousands of distinct CDR3 sequences, approximately 13% seen once. Sequenced here: normal lung tissue next to the tumor, sampled at surgery. The receptors originated from a female donor with early-stage non-small cell lung cancer. The CDR3 runs from the conserved cysteine through the conserved F or W.

J gene: TRBJ1-1
V gene: TRBV7-9
CDR3 protein: CASSLIYRNTEAFF

J gene: TRBJ2-1
V gene: TRBV28
CDR3 protein: CASSQDHRSYNEQFF

J gene: TRBJ1-2
V gene: TRBV14
CDR3 protein: CASSQVGQDYGYTF

J gene: TRBJ1-1
V gene: TRBV29-1
CDR3 protein: CSAPKVGFLNTEAFF

J gene: TRBJ2-3
V gene: TRBV10-3
CDR3 protein: CAISEGGSFTDTQYF

J gene: TRBJ1-2
V gene: TRBV5-4
CDR3 protein: CASSLGDRGRLNYGYTF

J gene: TRBJ2-5
V gene: TRBV7-2
CDR3 protein: CASRLTSGEETQYF

J gene: TRBJ2-7
V gene: TRBV18
CDR3 protein: CASSQSDYEQYF

J gene: TRBJ2-2
V gene: TRBV7-6
CDR3 protein: CASSSGTAFTGELFF

J gene: TRBJ1-5
V gene: TRBV6-2/TRBV6-3
CDR3 protein: CASSYGGYQPQHF

J gene: TRBJ2-6
V gene: TRBV7-2
CDR3 protein: CASSLDEGGANVLTF

J gene: TRBJ1-4
V gene: TRBV20-1
CDR3 protein: CSARNPRDRGGWATNEKLFF

J gene: TRBJ2-2
V gene: TRBV5-6
CDR3 protein: CASSRVTGELFF

J gene: TRBJ2-2
V gene: TRBV20-1
CDR3 protein: CSASRTGATGELFF

J gene: TRBJ1-1
V gene: TRBV27
CDR3 protein: CASSLGTGRAFF

J gene: TRBJ2-1
V gene: TRBV5-1
CDR3 protein: CASSSGGQTYNEQFF

J gene: TRBJ2-2
V gene: TRBV29-1
CDR3 protein: CSVGQGFDTGELFF